Here is one T cell receptor (beta chain) with its context. Its antigen is undetermined. As processed by the authors: Patient CD8+ clones exceeding 1% seldom corresponded to published virus-specific TCRB sequences. TCRdb's copy holds only in-frame clones and misses some; the assay was immunoSEQ multiplex PCR. V and J calls plus clone size are reproduced from that table; the DNA served to infer D and trimming. Among 25,000 to 30,000 clones listed, about 87% were seen once. The sample comes from a study of somatic mutations in cytotoxic T cells in rheumatoid arthritis. Looking at the study overall: Each patient's diagnosis was followed right away by a blood draw (around 30 ml EDTA), before any treatment.

Study-wide results and limits: It was in rheumatoid arthritis patients, but not in healthy controls, that CD8+ clonality increased with age.

Germline V lookup: CDR1 SGHTS, CDR2 YDEGEE. There are 16 residues in the CDR3. The ends were cut back, 0 bases at V and 0 bases at J, with 12 bases in the middle. The chain joins TRBV5-8 to TRBJ1-1, with a tentative D call TRBD1 (5 bases). The sample consisted of CD8+ T cells sorted from blood. This TCR was recovered from an adult with rheumatoid arthritis. DNA for the CDR3: TGTGCCAGCAGCTTGGGGGGGTCAGGGATGAACACTGAAGCTTTCTTT. Amino acid sequence: CASSLGGSGMNTEAFF.